A selection of T cell receptor beta chains follows, all from one sample in a study of graft-versus-host responses after intestinal transplantation. The antigens for these receptors are not known. Using immunoSEQ multiplex PCR, the repertoire was profiled, and TCRdb retains in-frame clones only, with some absent. The repertoire holds 95,000 to 150,000 clones, 85% to 95% seen once, with under 3.5% in the top ten. This sample comprised unstimulated CD8+ T cells sorted from spleen or lymph node cells, obtained before intestinal transplant. The origin of the receptors is a human donor who received an intestinal transplant. Both conserved end residues are part of each CDR3. The D gene is left open where the match is weak. Clone size is shown for a subset of rows, as once, few, many or a class of expanded clone.

abundance	v_gene	d_gene	j_gene	CDR3nt	CDR3aa
NA	TRBV11-2	NA	TRBJ2-5	TGTGCCAGCAGCTTAGGGACAGGAGGAGGGCGAGAGACCCAGTACTTC	CASSLGTGGGRETQYF
NA	TRBV7-9	NA	TRBJ1-1	TGTGCCAGCAGCTTAGATAACACTGAAGCTTTCTTT	CASSLDNTEAFF
NA	TRBV9	TRBD1	TRBJ2-1	TGTGCCAGCAGCTCCAACCAGGGGGCTCCAGGAAATGAGCAGTTCTTC	CASSSNQGAPGNEQFF
NA	TRBV7-6	TRBD2	TRBJ2-5	TGTGCCAGCAGCTTGGGGACTAGCGGGTGGGAGACCCAGTACTTC	CASSLGTSGWETQYF
NA	TRBV13	NA	TRBJ2-1	TGTGCCAGCAGCTTGTATCTAGAGAACAATGAGCAGTTCTTC	CASSLYLENNEQFF
NA	TRBV27	TRBD1	TRBJ2-7	TGTGCCACTCGTCTGCGGACAGGGTTTTACGAGCAGTACTTC	CATRLRTGFYEQYF
NA	TRBV9	TRBD2	TRBJ2-1	TGTGCCAGCAGCCCCGTAGGGGGACTAGCCAACAATGAGCAGTTCTTC	CASSPVGGLANNEQFF
NA	TRBV28	NA	TRBJ1-1	TGTGCCAGCAGTCCCCCCTGGGGAGGACTGAACACTGAAGCTTTCTTT	CASSPPWGGLNTEAFF
NA	TRBV5-1	NA	TRBJ1-1	TGCGCCAGCAGCTTGGATACAGGGAGCCCTGAAGCTTTCTTT	CASSLDTGSPEAFF
NA	TRBV11-2	TRBD1	TRBJ2-7	TGTGCCAGCAGCATCGGGACAGGGACCTACGAGCAGTACTTC	CASSIGTGTYEQYF
NA	TRBV19	TRBD1	TRBJ2-4	TGTGCCACTACGCCGGGACAGGGCTTGGGGGCCAAAAACATTCAGTACTTC	CATTPGQGLGAKNIQYF
NA	TRBV28	NA	TRBJ2-3	TGTGCCAGCAGTTCCCTCGCGGGACAGCGACGCACAGATACGCAGTATTTT	CASSSLAGQRRTDTQYF
NA	TRBV6-5	NA	TRBJ1-2	TGTGCCAGCAGTTACTTTGGTTCTAACTATGGCTACACCTTC	CASSYFGSNYGYTF
NA	TRBV28	NA	TRBJ2-1	TGTGCCAGCAGGATCTCGGAACACAATGAGCAGTTCTTC	CASRISEHNEQFF
NA	TRBV30	TRBD2	TRBJ2-7	TGTGCCGTCCGTAGCGGGAGTTCCTACGAGCAGTACTTC	CAVRSGSSYEQYF
NA	TRBV6-1	TRBD1	TRBJ2-5	TGTGCCAGCAGTGAACGTCGGGACAGGGGGCCCCAGTACCAAGAGACCCAGTACTTC	CASSERRDRGPQYQETQYF
once	TRBV9	TRBD2	TRBJ2-1	TGTGCCAGCAGCGTAGCTGGATTAGCGGGAGGGCCCGGGGATGAGCAGTTCTTC	CASSVAGLAGGPGDEQFF
NA	TRBV4-2	NA	TRBJ2-3	TGTGCCAGCAGCCCACGGGACGGTTGGGTCAGCACAGATACGCAGTATTTT	CASSPRDGWVSTDTQYF
NA	TRBV4-1	NA	TRBJ2-7	TGCGCCAGCAGCCAAGAATCCGACTACCTTTACGAGCAGTACTTC	CASSQESDYLYEQYF
NA	TRBV4-1	NA	TRBJ2-3	TGCGCCAGCAGCCCTCGGCGATCTGTAGGGACGCAGTATTTT	CASSPRRSVGTQYF
NA	TRBV15	TRBD2	TRBJ2-1	TGTGCCACCAGCACTAGCGGGAGAGGACCCTACAATGAGCAGTTCTTC	CATSTSGRGPYNEQFF
NA	TRBV2	TRBD1	TRBJ1-4	TGTGCCAGCCGGGACAGTCAGGGCGCAACTAATGAAAAACTGTTTTTT	CASRDSQGATNEKLFF
NA	TRBV21-1	NA	TRBJ1-1	TGTGCCAGCTACTCGACAGGGAACCCTGAAGCTTTCTTT	CASYSTGNPEAFF
NA	TRBV9	NA	TRBJ1-4	TGTGCCAGCAGCGTAGGTCGGGGGAGATCGGCTAATGAAAAACTGTTTTTT	CASSVGRGRSANEKLFF
NA	TRBV13	NA	TRBJ1-1	TGTGCCAGCAGCTTACGGACAGCTTTGAACACTGAAGCTTTCTTT	CASSLRTALNTEAFF
NA	TRBV5-1	TRBD2	TRBJ2-2	TGCGCCAGCAGCCCCCGGACTAGCGGGAGGTACGACACCGGGGAGCTGTTTTTT	CASSPRTSGRYDTGELFF
NA	TRBV5-6	TRBD2	TRBJ2-7	TGTGCCAGCAGCGTTCCACGCGGGAGTTCCACCTACGAGCAGTACTTC	CASSVPRGSSTYEQYF
once	TRBV11-2	TRBD2	TRBJ2-7	TGTGCCAGCAGCCCTCGGACTAGCGGGGTGGCCTACGAGCAGTACTTC	CASSPRTSGVAYEQYF